The clone carrying this T cell receptor beta chain was seen a few times. Its antigen remains unknown. A junction end diverges from the germline sequence, so it may reflect a read error. CDR3 and TCR beta VDJ profiling relied on genomic DNA as the template. In TCRdb, the reads were re-called with MiXCR into one record per CDR3 protein. The sample holds over 150,000 distinct CDR3 sequences, less than 70% seen once. These data come from a study of CD8+CD57+ T cells in acquired aplastic anemia. Study-level background: Across the sorted CD4+ and CD8+ cells, DNA amounts averaged approximately 3.1 ug. Study-wide results and limits: A set of roughly 27 CD8+ CDR3 sequences was shared between patients and controls, and these sequences appeared highly expressed in patients.

CDR3 length: 18 amino acids. Germline CDR1 SNHLY, CDR2 FYNNEI. This sequence was found in a human donor in good health, serving as a control. The chain has TRBV2 and TRBJ2-3; TRBD1 agrees at 11 bases. The sample was sorted CD4+, CD8+, or CD8+CD57+ T cells (not recorded which) from PBMCs. The CDR3 DNA reads as TGTGCCACCAGTGATTTGCCCGGGACAGGGGGACGCGCAGATACGCAGTATTTT. This codes for CATSDLPGTGGRADTQYF.